This T cell receptor beta chain was sequenced in a study of OX40 agonist ivuxolimab in advanced cancers. Background on the study: Each dose-escalation patient presented with hepatocellular carcinoma, melanoma, renal cell or head and neck cancer. Allowance was made for prior anti-PD-1, anti-PD-L1 or anti-CTLA-4 therapy, and roughly 40% had some. Partial response was recorded in three patients: one hepatocellular carcinoma and two cutaneous melanoma cases.

Concerning this clone: The antigen is undetermined.

Profiling relied on immunoSEQ multiplex PCR, and the TCRdb table lists in-frame clones only, not all of them. The sample records 42,000 or so clones, more than 80% being singletons. Overall study results and limits: With doses of 0.1 to 3.0 mg/kg, CD4+ and CD8+ blood T cells had undergone clonal expansion by week 6.

The TCR comes from an adult with an advanced solid tumor such as melanoma, head and neck, liver or kidney cancer. The sequencing here drew on CD4+ or CD8+ T cells sorted from blood, taken in a trial of the OX40 agonist ivuxolimab.

This CDR3 is CASSPLRGSYEQYF. The CDR3 DNA follows: TGTGCCAGCAGCCCATTGCGGGGCTCCTACGAGCAGTACTTC. The chain recombines TRBV21-1 with TRBJ2-7; the listed D gene, TRBD2, was not tested against the DNA. TRBV21-1 is tagged as a pseudogene. CDR3 length equals 14 residues.